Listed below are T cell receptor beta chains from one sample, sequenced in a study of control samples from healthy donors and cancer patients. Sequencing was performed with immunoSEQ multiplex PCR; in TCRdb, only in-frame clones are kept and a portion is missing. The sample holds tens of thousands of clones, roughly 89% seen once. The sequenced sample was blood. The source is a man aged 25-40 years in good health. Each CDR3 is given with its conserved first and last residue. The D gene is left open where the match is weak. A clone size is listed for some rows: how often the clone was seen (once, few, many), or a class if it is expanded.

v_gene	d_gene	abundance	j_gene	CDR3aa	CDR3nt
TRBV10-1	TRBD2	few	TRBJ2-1	CASSEGTSGFDEQFF	TGCGCCAGCAGTGAAGGGACTAGCGGTTTCGATGAGCAGTTCTTC
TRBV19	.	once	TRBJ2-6	CASIPTGFLGGANVLTF	TGTGCCAGTATTCCTACAGGGTTCTTAGGTGGGGCCAACGTCCTGACTTTC
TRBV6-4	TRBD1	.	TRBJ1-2	CASSETGGGGYTF	TGTGCCAGCAGTGAGACAGGGGGAGGTGGCTACACCTTC
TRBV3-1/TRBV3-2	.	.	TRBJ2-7	CASSYYGSSYEQYF	TGTGCCAGCAGCTACTACGGGAGCTCCTACGAGCAGTACTTC
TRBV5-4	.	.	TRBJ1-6	CASSPGWDSPLHF	TGTGCCAGCAGCCCCGGATGGGATTCACCCCTCCACTTT
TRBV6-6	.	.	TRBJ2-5	CASSYRWAQETQYF	TGTGCCAGCAGTTACCGCTGGGCCCAAGAGACCCAGTACTTC
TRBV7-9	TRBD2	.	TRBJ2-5	CASSFGPTLGGGETQYF	TGTGCCAGCAGCTTCGGACCAACCCTGGGGGGGGGAGAGACCCAGTACTTC
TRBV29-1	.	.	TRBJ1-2	CSVVGGTQGSNYGYTF	TGCAGCGTTGTGGGTGGTACACAGGGATCTAACTATGGCTACACCTTC
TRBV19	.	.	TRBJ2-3	CASSGSGFRLVADTQYF	TGTGCCAGTAGTGGTAGCGGCTTCCGTCTGGTAGCAGATACGCAGTATTTT
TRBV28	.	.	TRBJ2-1	CASGSSGYNEQFF	TGTGCCAGCGGTAGTAGCGGTTACAATGAGCAGTTCTTC
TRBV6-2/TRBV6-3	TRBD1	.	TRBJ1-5	CASSYTGGVEQPQHF	TGTGCCAGCAGTTACACAGGGGGGGTAGAACAGCCCCAGCATTTT
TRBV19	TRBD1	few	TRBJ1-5	CASTGTGGNQPQHF	TGTGCCAGTACCGGGACAGGGGGCAATCAGCCCCAGCATTTT
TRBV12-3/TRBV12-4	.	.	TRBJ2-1	CASRLGRGEQFF	TGTGCCAGCAGGCTGGGCCGGGGTGAGCAGTTCTTC
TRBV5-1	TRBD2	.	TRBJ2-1	CASSLRTSGGDNEQFF	TGCGCCAGCAGCTTGAGGACTAGCGGGGGGGACAATGAGCAGTTCTTC
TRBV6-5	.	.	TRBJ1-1	CASSYGPPGTEAFF	TGTGCCAGCAGCTATGGGCCCCCGGGGACTGAAGCTTTCTTT
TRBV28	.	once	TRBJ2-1	CASSVWDTSYEQFF	TGTGCCAGCAGTGTCTGGGACACCTCCTATGAGCAGTTCTTC
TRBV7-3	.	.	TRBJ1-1	CASTASAGGTEAFF	TGTGCCAGCACCGCCTCGGCGGGAGGCACTGAAGCTTTCTTT
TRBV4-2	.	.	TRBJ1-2	CASSQEGGKGGYTF	TGTGCCAGCAGCCAAGAAGGGGGAAAGGGTGGCTACACCTTC
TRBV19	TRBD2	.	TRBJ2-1	CASSIVAGGLTYNEQFF	TGTGCCAGTAGTATAGTGGCGGGGGGGTTAACCTACAATGAGCAGTTCTTC
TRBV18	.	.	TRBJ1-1	CASSQGNTEAFF	TGTGCCAGCTCACAAGGGAACACTGAAGCTTTCTTT
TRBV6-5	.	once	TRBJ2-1	CASRSQGAGIFF	TGTGCCAGCAGGTCACAGGGCGCCGGTATCTTCTTC
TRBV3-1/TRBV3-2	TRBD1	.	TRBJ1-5	CASSLGTAHSNQPQHF	TGTGCCAGCAGCCTCGGGACAGCCCATAGCAATCAGCCCCAGCATTTT
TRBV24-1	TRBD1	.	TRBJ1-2	CATSDPSDRVNGYTF	TGTGCCACCAGTGATCCCTCCGACAGGGTAAATGGCTACACCTTC
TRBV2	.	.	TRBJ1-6	CASTPGSSYNSPLHF	TGTGCCAGCACCCCCGGGAGCTCCTATAATTCACCCCTCCACTTT
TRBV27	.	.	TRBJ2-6	CASSYTGMAGANVLTF	TGTGCCAGCAGTTATACAGGGATGGCCGGGGCCAACGTCCTGACTTTC
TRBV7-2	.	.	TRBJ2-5	CASSPVEAIQTQETQYF	TGTGCCAGCAGCCCCGTTGAAGCAATTCAAACTCAAGAGACCCAGTACTTC
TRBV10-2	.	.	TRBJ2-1	CASSEGSEQFF	TGCGCCAGCAGTGAGGGCAGTGAGCAGTTCTTC
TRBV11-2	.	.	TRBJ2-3	CASSFRTDTQYF	TGTGCCAGCAGCTTTCGCACAGATACGCAGTATTTT